Listed below are T cell receptor beta chains from one sample, sequenced in a study of T cells expressing NK-cell markers. TCRdb reanalyzed the 5' RACE reads, giving one entry per CDR3 protein sequence and no DNA. In total, the table holds a few hundred thousand distinct CDR3 sequences. What was sequenced was blood T cells: a sorted CD56 or NKG2C T cell subset, CD4+ or CD8+ T cells, or bulk PBMC T cells (not recorded which). These receptors came from a woman aged 45-65 years in good health. The CDR3 runs from the conserved cysteine through the conserved F or W.

v_call: TRBV12-3/TRBV12-4; j_call: TRBJ2-1; cdr3_length: 19; cdr3_aa: CASSPGTGGPTLNYNEQFF
v_call: TRBV20-1; j_call: TRBJ1-4; cdr3_length: 14; cdr3_aa: CSARLTGSTEKLFF
v_call: TRBV11-3; j_call: TRBJ2-1; cdr3_length: 17; cdr3_aa: CASSLDIAGGGYNEQFF
v_call: TRBV3-1; j_call: TRBJ2-1; cdr3_length: 17; cdr3_aa: CASSQGFRGRADNEQFF
v_call: TRBV20-1; j_call: TRBJ1-5; cdr3_length: 14; cdr3_aa: CSASRTGSIQPQHF
v_call: TRBV5-1; j_call: TRBJ1-5; cdr3_length: 13; cdr3_aa: CASSLSDTRPQHF
v_call: TRBV7-8; j_call: TRBJ2-1; cdr3_length: 18; cdr3_aa: CASNRGLAGGFSYNEQFF
v_call: TRBV12-3/TRBV12-4; j_call: TRBJ1-1; cdr3_length: 13; cdr3_aa: CASSLGGNLGAFF
v_call: TRBV20-1; j_call: TRBJ2-1; cdr3_length: 14; cdr3_aa: CSASELALGNEQFF
v_call: TRBV4-2; j_call: TRBJ2-1; cdr3_length: 16; cdr3_aa: CASSREPQPKNNEQFF
v_call: TRBV6-5; j_call: TRBJ2-7; cdr3_length: 18; cdr3_aa: CASSYSAGPGLFGDEQYF
v_call: TRBV20-1; j_call: TRBJ1-6; cdr3_length: 15; cdr3_aa: CSAPRTGRDNSPLHF
v_call: TRBV10-3; j_call: TRBJ2-1; cdr3_length: 15; cdr3_aa: CAISGPGGRGSEQFF
v_call: TRBV4-1; j_call: TRBJ2-3; cdr3_length: 14; cdr3_aa: CASSPYSGTDTQYF
v_call: TRBV30; j_call: TRBJ1-4; cdr3_length: 14; cdr3_aa: CAWSVPGVREKLFF
v_call: TRBV19; j_call: TRBJ2-1; cdr3_length: 13; cdr3_aa: CASSKEPGSEQFF
v_call: TRBV6-5; j_call: TRBJ2-1; cdr3_length: 15; cdr3_aa: CASNPSGSLYNEQFF
v_call: TRBV24-1; j_call: TRBJ1-1; cdr3_length: 13; cdr3_aa: CATSAVGGSGAFF
v_call: TRBV12-3/TRBV12-4; j_call: TRBJ2-3; cdr3_length: 12; cdr3_aa: CASSPPRVTQYF
v_call: TRBV3-1; j_call: TRBJ2-2; cdr3_length: 18; cdr3_aa: CASSQPRTGRPNTGELFF
v_call: TRBV6-5; j_call: TRBJ1-2; cdr3_length: 12; cdr3_aa: CASRGALGGYTF
v_call: TRBV6-5; j_call: TRBJ2-7; cdr3_length: 15; cdr3_aa: CASGQTRVFHFEQYF
v_call: TRBV24-1; j_call: TRBJ2-6; cdr3_length: 17; cdr3_aa: CATSDSGRAGGANVLTF
v_call: TRBV9; j_call: TRBJ2-5; cdr3_length: 14; cdr3_aa: CASSATPGKETQYF
v_call: TRBV3-1; j_call: TRBJ2-2; cdr3_length: 16; cdr3_aa: CASSQVVLAGTGELFF
v_call: TRBV4-1; j_call: TRBJ1-2; cdr3_length: 12; cdr3_aa: CASSQGRGGYTF
v_call: TRBV5-1; j_call: TRBJ2-1; cdr3_length: 13; cdr3_aa: CASSGFSGNEQFF
v_call: TRBV25-1; j_call: TRBJ2-5; cdr3_length: 15; cdr3_aa: CASSENGLSQETQYF
v_call: TRBV12-3/TRBV12-4; j_call: TRBJ1-1; cdr3_length: 16; cdr3_aa: CASSLAVGIVFSEAFF
v_call: TRBV10-3; j_call: TRBJ1-2; cdr3_length: 15; cdr3_aa: CAITIGDSWSDGYTF
v_call: TRBV12-3/TRBV12-4; j_call: TRBJ2-1; cdr3_length: 13; cdr3_aa: CASRPTGRNEQFF
v_call: TRBV18; j_call: TRBJ2-3; cdr3_length: 15; cdr3_aa: CASSPSGSISDTQYF
v_call: TRBV5-1; j_call: TRBJ2-1; cdr3_length: 19; cdr3_aa: CASSQAGTASPSSYNEQFF
v_call: TRBV20-1; j_call: TRBJ2-3; cdr3_length: 14; cdr3_aa: CSASGDTLTDTQYF
v_call: TRBV24-1; j_call: TRBJ2-3; cdr3_length: 15; cdr3_aa: CATSDRDRGEDTQYF
v_call: TRBV29-1; j_call: TRBJ2-5; cdr3_length: 13; cdr3_aa: CSVVREGLQTQYF
v_call: TRBV15; j_call: TRBJ2-2; cdr3_length: 14; cdr3_aa: CATTSGVGTGELFF
v_call: TRBV5-1; j_call: TRBJ2-1; cdr3_length: 17; cdr3_aa: CASSTGLAGRWYNEQFF
v_call: TRBV29-1; j_call: TRBJ2-1; cdr3_length: 13; cdr3_aa: CSVTSGIDNEQFF
v_call: TRBV19; j_call: TRBJ2-2; cdr3_length: 15; cdr3_aa: CATKTGTLHTGELFF
v_call: TRBV12-3/TRBV12-4; j_call: TRBJ2-5; cdr3_length: 17; cdr3_aa: CASSRGAVGARQETQYF
v_call: TRBV2; j_call: TRBJ2-1; cdr3_length: 13; cdr3_aa: CASRRTSGKEQFF
v_call: TRBV29-1; j_call: TRBJ2-3; cdr3_length: 12; cdr3_aa: CSVLRDGDTQYF
v_call: TRBV11-3; j_call: TRBJ1-4; cdr3_length: 17; cdr3_aa: CASSFRGGRPHNEKLFF